Listed here are 27 T cell receptor beta chains from one sample, sequenced in a study of cytomegalovirus exposure and HLA in healthy donors. Primers for the PCR totalled 60 Vbeta and 13 Jbeta. Sequenced by immunoSEQ multiplex PCR; TCRdb stores in-frame clones only, minus some. The table lists tens of thousands of clones, 70% to 85% of them singletons, with approximately 10% in the top ten. Input material: PBMCs. The receptor source for this set is a human donor in good health.

The chain combines TRBV28 with TRBJ2-7, with 8 nucleotides matching TRBD2. The ends lost 2 bases at V and 0 bases at J; junction bases unmatched: 9. CDR1 is MDHEN, CDR2 SYDVKM, per germline. This CDR3 region has 17 residues. The CDR3 DNA reads as TGTGCCAGCAGTTTAAGTTTAGAGCGGGAGTCCTCCTACGAGCAGTACTTC. It codes for CASSLSLERESSYEQYF.

J is TRBJ1-1 and V is TRBV28, with D unresolved. V was pared by 7 bases and J by 5 bases, with 11 bases between. Germline values: CDR1 MDHEN, CDR2 SYDVKM. The length of the CDR3 is 12 residues. DNA for the CDR3: TGTGCCAGCACCTTCGGAGTTACTGAAGCTTTCTTT. Encoded protein: CASTFGVTEAFF.

V and J are TRBV7-2 and TRBJ1-5; a possible D gene is TRBD1 (5 bases). Germline V CDR1 and CDR2: SGHTA, FQGNSA. The CDR3 is 14 residues long. V was shortened by 1 base and J by 4 bases, with 8 bases between the two germline ends. The CDR3 DNA reads TGTGCCAGCAGCTTAGTGGGGGGAAATCAGCCCCAGCATTTT. Protein: CASSLVGGNQPQHF. Full variable domain (rest looked up from reference TRBV7-2 and TRBJ1-5): GAGVSQSPSNKVTEKGKDVELRCDPISGHTALYWYRQSLGQGLEFLIYFQGNSAPDKSGLPSDRFSAERTGGSVSTLTIQRTQQEDSAVYLCASSLVGGNQPQHFGDGTRLSIL.

The chain combines TRBV28 with TRBJ2-1; D is undetermined. The CDR3 is made up of 13 amino acids. The V end lost 3 bases, the J end lost 14 bases, and 17 bases lay between the germline ends. Looked up from germline, CDR1 is MDHEN and CDR2 is SYDVKM. DNA for the CDR3: TGTGCCAGCAGTTTTGAGGTGAGACCTCTGGAGTTCTTC. Residues: CASSFEVRPLEFF.

The chain is built from TRBV7-6 and TRBJ1-5; D uncertain. This CDR3 has 18 amino acids. V shed 1 base and J shed 1 base, with 17 bases lying between them. CDR1 is SGHVS and CDR2 is FNYEAQ in the germline V gene. CDR3 region: CASSLDPSEIGSNQPQHF. The CDR3 DNA is TGTGCCAGCAGCTTAGACCCCTCAGAAATCGGGAGCAATCAGCCCCAGCATTTT.

The V gene is TRBV7-8, the J gene TRBJ2-5; 8 positions agree with TRBD1. CDR3 size: 13 residues. Losses at the gene ends were 4 bases for V and 2 bases for J; bases not matched to a gene: 0. Germline-derived CDR1 and CDR2 are SGHVS and FQNEAQ. The CDR3 nucleotides are TGTGCCAGCAGCTGGGACAGGCAAGAGACCCAGTACTTC. This sequence encodes CASSWDRQETQYF.

The genes are TRBV7-8 and TRBJ1-1; 8 positions match TRBD1. V lost 4 bases, J lost 1 base, and 5 bases stayed unmatched. The CDR3 contains 15 residues. CDR1 and CDR2 (germline): SGHVS, FQNEAQ. CDR3 sequence reads: CASSSTQGGNTEAFF. CDR3 sequence (DNA): TGTGCCAGCAGCTCGACACAGGGGGGGAACACTGAAGCTTTCTTT.

The chain joins TRBV30 to TRBJ1-5; D perhaps matches TRBD1 (6 bases). Germline CDR1 reads GTSNPN; CDR2 reads SVGIG (reference sequence). This CDR3 is built from 15 residues. Deletions cut 1 base from V and 2 bases from J, with 12 bases between. The chain's CDR3 is CAWSGAAGGNQPQHF. CDR3 in DNA: TGTGCCTGGAGTGGCGCCGCAGGGGGCAATCAGCCCCAGCATTTT. The full variable domain, completed using reference TRBV30 and TRBJ1-5, is SQTIHQWPATLVQPVGSPLSLECTVEGTSNPNLYWYRQAAGRGLQLLFYSVGIGQISSEVPQNLSASRPQDRQFILSSKKLLLSDSGFYLCAWSGAAGGNQPQHFGDGTRLSIL.

The chain uses TRBV6-1 and TRBJ2-1; TRBD2 is a possible D gene (7 bases). This CDR3 comprises 14 residues. Per germline, CDR1 MNHNS and CDR2 SASEGT. Trimming pared 2 bases from V and 9 bases from J, leaving 14 bases between. The CDR3 coding sequence is TGTGCCAGCAGTGAAAGTCGAGGGGGGGGTGAGCAGTTCTTC. This translates into CASSESRGGGEQFF.

As DNA, the CDR3 is TGTGCCAGCAGGAGATCAGGGGACTCTGGAAACACCATATATTTT. As protein: CASRRSGDSGNTIYF. The chain recombines TRBV6-1 with TRBJ1-3; D might be TRBD1 (6 bases). CDR1 is MNHNS and CDR2 is SASEGT in the germline V gene. The CDR3 runs 15 residues. V was shortened by 6 bases and J by 0 bases, with 12 bases between the two germline ends.

This clone has a single count. The chain is built from TRBV4-1 and TRBJ1-1; D is uncertain. Germline V gene sequence: CDR1 MGHRA, CDR2 YSYEKL. Trimming removed 6 bases from V and 8 bases from J, with 25 bases in between. The CDR3 runs 16 residues. In DNA form, the CDR3 reads TGCGCCAGCAGTCGACTTAACTGGATCGGCCCGCGGGAAGCTTTCTTT. This sequence encodes CASSRLNWIGPREAFF.

The chain employs TRBV30 and TRBJ1-1; D may be TRBD1 (5 bases). The germline V gene encodes CDR1 GTSNPN and CDR2 SVGIG (reference sequence). The length of the CDR3 is 13 residues. V lost 4 bases and J 5 bases, leaving 14 bases between the germline ends. The CDR3 loop reads CAWTKGRRTEAFF. For the CDR3, the DNA is TGTGCCTGGACCAAGGGGCGGAGAACTGAAGCTTTCTTT.

This clone occurred once. The rearrangement uses TRBV28 and TRBJ2-1; 8 bases map to TRBD2. Trimming took 6 bases from V and 0 from J; bases not matched to a gene: 10. Germline V gene data show CDR1 as MDHEN and CDR2 as SYDVKM. The CDR3 consists of 17 residues. The CDR3 nucleotides read TGTGCCAGCAGGGATGGGACTAGTCTCGGCTCCTACAATGAGCAGTTCTTC. It yields the protein CASRDGTSLGSYNEQFF.

This chain joins TRBV5-4 and TRBJ2-7; TRBD1 agrees at 9 bases. CDR1 is SGHNT, CDR2 YYREEE, per germline (reference sequence). J lost 3 bases, V lost 4 bases, and 5 bases had no gene match. The length of the CDR3 is 14 residues. In DNA, the CDR3 is TGTGCCAGCAGCCCGGGACAGGGCGACTACGAGCAGTACTTC. It translates to CASSPGQGDYEQYF.

The rearrangement links TRBV5-4 to TRBJ2-5; D is undetermined. V lost 3 bases and J 1 base, leaving 10 bases between the germline ends. This CDR3 is 14 amino acids long. Looked up from germline, CDR1 is SGHNT and CDR2 is YYREEE (reference sequence). The DNA of the CDR3 is TGTGCCAGCAGCTACCGAGCACTCCAAGAGACCCAGTACTTC. Its translation is CASSYRALQETQYF.

This chain joins TRBV6-1 and TRBJ1-5; TRBD1 is a possible D gene (6 bases). The CDR3 has 14 amino acids. CDR1 is MNHNS, CDR2 SASEGT, per germline. V lost 4 bases, J lost 5 bases, and 12 bases lay in between. The CDR3 region has the DNA TGTGCCAGCAGTGGCAGGGGAATTTATCAGCCCCAGCATTTT. Translated: CASSGRGIYQPQHF.

The genes are TRBV28 and TRBJ2-7; the match to TRBD2 covers 9 bases. V trimming: 1 base; J trimming: 7 bases; junction bases outside the gene matches: 8. The CDR3 has 15 residues. In germline, CDR1 is MDHEN, CDR2 SYDVKM. The CDR3 coding sequence is TGTGCCAGCAGTTTATCGGCTAGCGGGAAAAAAGAGCAGTACTTC. Encoded protein: CASSLSASGKKEQYF.

This clone was seen a handful of times. This rearrangement joins TRBV4-1 to TRBJ1-1, with 7 bases fitting TRBD1. CDR1 is MGHRA and CDR2 is YSYEKL in the germline V gene. J was trimmed by 0 bases and V by 6 bases; bases with no gene match: 7. The CDR3 loop spans 15 amino acids. CDR3 nucleotide sequence: TGCGCCAGCAGTCCGAGACAGGGCGTGAACACTGAAGCTTTCTTT. As protein: CASSPRQGVNTEAFF.

V gene TRBV28 combines with J gene TRBJ1-3, with TRBD1 identical over 10 bases. V lost 6 bases and J lost 4; bases outside the gene matches: 9. This CDR3 is built from 16 residues. The V gene's germline CDR1 is MDHEN and CDR2 SYDVKM. In DNA form, the CDR3 reads TGTGCCAGCAGCTACTCCGGGACAGGGGACGGAAACACCATATATTTT. It is translated as CASSYSGTGDGNTIYF.

This sequence joins TRBV30 and TRBJ2-7; D perhaps matches TRBD2 (5 bases). Trimming shortened V by 5 bases and J by 2 bases, and 13 bases separated the two germline ends. CDR1 and CDR2 from the germline V gene are GTSNPN and SVGIG (reference sequence). The CDR3 runs 13 residues. CDR3 residues: CAWGPGITYEQYF. CDR3 DNA: TGTGCCTGGGGGCCGGGGATTACCTACGAGCAGTACTTC.

This clone was observed once. The gene calls are TRBV5-1 and TRBJ2-2, with 12 bases that match TRBD2. The CDR3 loop spans 17 amino acids. V was clipped by 4 bases and J by 4 bases; unmatched bases: 8. The germline gives CDR1 SGHRS, CDR2 YFSETQ. CDR3 nucleotides: TGCGCCAGCAGCCTATCGACTAGCGGGAGTGGCACCGGGGAGCTGTTTTTT. Protein: CASSLSTSGSGTGELFF.

This chain connects TRBV29-1 to TRBJ1-2, with D perhaps TRBD1 (5 bases). CDR1 and CDR2 (germline): SQVTM, ANQGSEA. Trimming cost V 2 bases and J 4 bases, with 11 bases left between them. CDR3 length: 13 amino acids. The CDR3 DNA sequence: TGCAGCGTTGAATTGGGGGGGTCCTATGGCTACACCTTC. This sequence encodes CSVELGGSYGYTF.

This clone was counted a few times. The CDR3, as DNA: TGCGCCAGCAGCTTGGACAGGGCGGTCGTCGGTGAGCAGTTCTTC. Its translation is CASSLDRAVVGEQFF. V is TRBV5-1 and J is TRBJ2-1; the D gene is possibly TRBD1 (6 bases). Germline V gives CDR1 SGHRS, CDR2 YFSETQ. The CDR3 extends over 15 amino acids. V was trimmed by 0 bases and J by 9 bases, leaving 16 bases between them. Together with reference TRBV5-1 and TRBJ2-1, the CDR3 gives the full variable domain: KAGVTQTPRYLIKTRGQQVTLSCSPISGHRSVSWYQQTPGQGLQFLFEYFSETQRNKGNFPGRFSGRQFSNSRSEMNVSTLELGDSALYLCASSLDRAVVGEQFFGPGTRLTVL.

The V and J genes are TRBV7-2 and TRBJ1-4; D gene uncertain. This CDR3 is built from 19 residues. The V and J ends lost 2 bases and 8 bases respectively, with 27 bases between them. Germline-derived CDR1 and CDR2 are SGHTA and FQGNSA. The CDR3 nucleotides are TGTGCCAGCAGCTTATCCCCCACTACGGTGGTGGGAAGGGAGGAAAAACTGTTTTTT. This sequence encodes CASSLSPTTVVGREEKLFF.

J is TRBJ2-7 and V is TRBV11-3; TRBD1 matches at 7 bases. Trimming at V came to 5 bases and at J to 0 bases, leaving 10 bases not matched to a gene. Germline values: CDR1 SGHNT, CDR2 YENEEA. This CDR3 has 16 residues. The CDR3 is CASSNPGTAFSYEQYF. Written as DNA, the CDR3 is TGTGCCAGCAGCAACCCCGGGACAGCATTCTCCTACGAGCAGTACTTC.

The chain carries TRBV12-5 and TRBJ2-7, with TRBD2 as a possible D gene (6 bases). CDR1 and CDR2 (germline): LGHNT, FRNRAP. This CDR3 has 16 residues. V was clipped by 5 bases and J by 7 bases, with 24 bases between them. The CDR3 loop reads CASGLFLSSGWVEQYF. Here the CDR3 DNA reads TGTGCTAGTGGTCTTTTTTTGAGTAGCGGATGGGTGGAGCAGTACTTC. Using reference TRBV12-5 and TRBJ2-7 for the parts outside the CDR3, the full variable domain is DARVTQTPRHKVTEMGQEVTMRCQPILGHNTVFWYRQTMMQGLELLAYFRNRAPLDDSGMPKDRFSAEMPDATLATLKIQPSEPRDSAVYFCASGLFLSSGWVEQYFGPGTRLTVT.

The chain recombines TRBV2 with TRBJ1-3; D perhaps matches TRBD1 (6 bases). In germline, CDR1 is SNHLY, CDR2 FYNNEI. The V and J ends lost 6 bases and 0 bases respectively, with 12 bases between them. This CDR3 region has 15 residues. The CDR3 region has the DNA TGTGCCAGCAGCTGCGGACAGAGCTCTGGAAACACCATATATTTT. Translation gives CASSCGQSSGNTIYF.